Following are 12 T cell receptor beta chains from one sample sequenced in a study of blood T cells in healthy people across ages. Primers used in a second PCR of about 6 to 12 cycles were a sample-barcoded 5' primer and a J-beta primer mix. MiXCR, run by TCRdb on the 5' RACE reads, gives a single entry per CDR3 protein. The sample has about 1.8 million distinct CDR3 sequences, around 48% seen once. The specimen sequenced was blood. These TCRs come from a woman aged 35 to 49 in good health.

This rearrangement joins TRBV24-1 to TRBJ1-1; a weak D match, TRBD1 (5 bases). This CDR3 has 11 amino acids. Trimming removed 5 bases at V and 7 bases at J, with 7 bases between. Germline V CDR1 and CDR2: KGHDR, SFDVKD. The DNA of the CDR3 is TGTGCCACCAGTGGGGGCAATGAAGCTTTCTTT. Translating it yields CATSGGNEAFF.

The table lists this clonotype with a few counts. In DNA, the CDR3 is TGTGCCAGCAGCTTTCCCCCCTTAGCGGGGGTGTACAATGAGCAGTTCTTC. It yields the protein CASSFPPLAGVYNEQFF. The rearrangement uses TRBV11-2 and TRBJ2-1; 9 nucleotides line up with TRBD2. Losses at the gene ends were 3 bases for V and 4 bases for J; bases not matched to a gene: 10. The CDR3 is 17 residues long. Per the germline V gene, CDR1 is SGHAT and CDR2 is FQNNGV.

This clonotype was found a few times. CDR3: CASSQAGRGIGEQYF. As DNA, the CDR3 is TGCGCCAGCAGCCAAGCTGGCAGGGGAATCGGCGAGCAGTACTTC. This chain links TRBV4-1 with TRBJ2-7, with D possibly TRBD1 on 6 matching bases. The V end was cut by 1 base, the J end by 6 bases, with 16 bases between. The CDR3 is made up of 15 amino acids. From germline, CDR1 is MGHRA and CDR2 YSYEKL.

This chain joins TRBV2 and TRBJ2-5; tentative D call: TRBD1 (5 bases). This CDR3 is built from 16 residues. The V end lost 6 bases, the J end lost 5 bases, and 22 bases lay between the germline ends. In germline, CDR1 is SNHLY, CDR2 FYNNEI. The CDR3 coding sequence is TGTGCCAGCAGCGACCCTTGGGCAGGGATGTCGGAGACCCAGTACTTC. Protein: CASSDPWAGMSETQYF.

This clonotype was found a few times. The chain is built from TRBV28 and TRBJ2-4; the D gene is possibly TRBD2 (7 bases). The DNA end lines up better with TRBJ2-7; the J call may be wrong. The CDR3 is 14 residues long. In germline, CDR1 is MDHEN, CDR2 SYDVKM. For the CDR3, the DNA is TGTGCCAGCAGTTTACTCGGGGGGCATTACGAGCAGTACTTC. Translation: CASSLLGGHYEQYF.

The rearrangement links TRBV5-1 to TRBJ2-3; a possible D gene is TRBD1 (6 bases). The germline V gene has CDR1 SGHRS and CDR2 YFSETQ. The V gene lost 3 bases and the J gene lost 3 bases, with 14 bases spanning the gap. The CDR3 length is 15 residues. The CDR3 is CASSSGERSTDTQYF. In DNA form, the CDR3 reads TGCGCCAGCAGCTCAGGGGAGCGAAGTACAGATACGCAGTATTTT.

The chain couples TRBV9 to TRBJ2-1; 11 bases map to TRBD2. The CDR3 spans 16 residues. CDR1 and CDR2 (germline): SGDLS, YYNGEE. V was pared by 4 bases and J by 6 bases, with 9 bases of the junction left unmatched. Written as DNA, the CDR3 is TGTGCCAGCAGCCCCGCTAGCGGGGGGAAAGTCAATGAGCAGTTCTTC. This translates into CASSPASGGKVNEQFF.

The V call is TRBV14, the J call TRBJ2-7; 8 bases map to TRBD1. Germline assignment: CDR1 SGHDN and CDR2 FVKESK. With V trimmed by 0 bases and J by 2 bases, 9 bases remained unmatched. The CDR3 is 17 amino acids. The CDR3 DNA reads as TGTGCCAGCAGCCAAGATCCGTCCCGGGACAGGCCCTACGAGCAGTACTTC. Translated: CASSQDPSRDRPYEQYF. Variable domain in full (rest from reference TRBV14 and TRBJ2-7): EAGVTQFPSHSVIEKGQTVTLRCDPISGHDNLYWYRRVMGKEIKFLLHFVKESKQDESGMPNNRFLAERTGGTYSTLKVQPAELEDSGVYFCASSQDPSRDRPYEQYFGPGTRLTVT.

This clonotype showed up just once. The V and J genes are TRBV6-1 and TRBJ1-5; D unresolved. This CDR3 has 12 amino acids. Germline V gene data show CDR1 as MNHNS and CDR2 as SASEGT. V lost 7 bases to trimming and J lost 3 bases, with 7 bases between them. DNA for the CDR3: TGTGCCAGCACCGAGGCCAATCAGCCCCAGCATTTT. It translates to CASTEANQPQHF.

The rearrangement joins TRBV5-5 to TRBJ1-5; 7 bases agree with TRBD1. The CDR3 loop spans 18 amino acids. CDR1 and CDR2 (germline): SGHKS, YYEKEE (reference sequence). V trimming: 2 bases; J trimming: 3 bases; junction bases outside the gene matches: 14. CDR3 sequence reads: CASSFRPLNRGNNQPQHF. DNA of the CDR3: TGTGCCAGCAGCTTCAGACCCCTGAACAGGGGAAACAATCAGCCCCAGCATTTT.

This clonotype has more than one count but fewer than ten. The chain uses TRBV7-2 and TRBJ2-3; tentative D call: TRBD1 (6 bases). Germline lookup yields CDR1 SGHTA and CDR2 FQGNSA. The CDR3 spans 14 residues. V lost 7 bases and J 0 bases, leaving 11 bases between the germline ends. The CDR3 bases are TGTGCCAGCACTTCCGACAGGAGCACAGATACGCAGTATTTT. Translation: CASTSDRSTDTQYF.

The V call is TRBV7-2, the J call TRBJ1-1, with D unresolved. The CDR3 extends over 12 amino acids. Germline lookup yields CDR1 SGHTA and CDR2 FQGNSA. V shed 5 bases and J shed 11 bases, with 15 bases lying between them. In nucleotides, the CDR3 is TGTGCCAGCAGCCCGACGGCTAACGTGGCTTTCTTT. As protein: CASSPTANVAFF.